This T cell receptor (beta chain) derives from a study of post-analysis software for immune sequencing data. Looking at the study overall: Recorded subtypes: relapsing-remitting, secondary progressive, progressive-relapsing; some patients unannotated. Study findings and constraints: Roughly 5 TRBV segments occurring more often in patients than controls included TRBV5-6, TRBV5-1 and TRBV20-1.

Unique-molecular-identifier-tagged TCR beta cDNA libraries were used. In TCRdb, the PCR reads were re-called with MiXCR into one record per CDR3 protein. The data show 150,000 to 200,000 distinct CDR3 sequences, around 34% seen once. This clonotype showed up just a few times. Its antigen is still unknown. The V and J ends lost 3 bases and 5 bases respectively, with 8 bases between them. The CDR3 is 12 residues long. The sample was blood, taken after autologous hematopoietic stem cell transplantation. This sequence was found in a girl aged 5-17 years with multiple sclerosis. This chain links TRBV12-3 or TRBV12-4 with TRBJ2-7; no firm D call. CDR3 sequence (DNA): TGTGCCAGCAGTTTCCTGGGGAACGAGCAGTACTTC. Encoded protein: CASSFLGNEQYF.